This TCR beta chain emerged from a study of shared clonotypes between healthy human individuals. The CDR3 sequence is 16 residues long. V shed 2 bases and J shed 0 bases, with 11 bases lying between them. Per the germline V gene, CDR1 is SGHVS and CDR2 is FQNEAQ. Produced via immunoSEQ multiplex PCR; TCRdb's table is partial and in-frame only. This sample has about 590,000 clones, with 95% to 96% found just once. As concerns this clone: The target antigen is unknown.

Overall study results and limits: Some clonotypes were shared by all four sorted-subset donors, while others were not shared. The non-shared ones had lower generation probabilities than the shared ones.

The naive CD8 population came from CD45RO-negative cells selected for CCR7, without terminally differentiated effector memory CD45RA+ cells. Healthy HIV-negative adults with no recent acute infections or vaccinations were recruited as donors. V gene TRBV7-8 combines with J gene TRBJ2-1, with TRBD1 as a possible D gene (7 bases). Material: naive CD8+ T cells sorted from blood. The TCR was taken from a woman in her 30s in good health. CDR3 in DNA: TGTGCCAGCAGCTTATGGGGGGACAGCTCCTACAATGAGCAGTTCTTC. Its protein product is CASSLWGDSSYNEQFF.